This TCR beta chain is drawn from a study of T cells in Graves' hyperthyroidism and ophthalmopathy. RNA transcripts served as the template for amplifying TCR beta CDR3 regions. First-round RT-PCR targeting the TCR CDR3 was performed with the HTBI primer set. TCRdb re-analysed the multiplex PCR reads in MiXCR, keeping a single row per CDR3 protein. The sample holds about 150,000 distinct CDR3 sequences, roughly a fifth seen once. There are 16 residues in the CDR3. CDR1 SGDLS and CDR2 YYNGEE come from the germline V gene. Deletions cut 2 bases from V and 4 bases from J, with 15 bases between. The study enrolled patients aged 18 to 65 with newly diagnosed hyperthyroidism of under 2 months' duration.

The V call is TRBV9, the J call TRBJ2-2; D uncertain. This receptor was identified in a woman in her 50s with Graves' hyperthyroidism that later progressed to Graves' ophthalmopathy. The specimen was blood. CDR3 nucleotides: TGTGCCAGCAGCGTTGGACCCCTCGGTTCCACCGGGGAGCTGTTTTTT. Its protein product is CASSVGPLGSTGELFF. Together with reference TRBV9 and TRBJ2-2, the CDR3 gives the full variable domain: DSGVTQTPKHLITATGQRVTLRCSPRSGDLSVYWYQQSLDQGLQFLIQYYNGEERAKGNILERFSAQQFPDLHSELNLSSLELGDSALYFCASSVGPLGSTGELFFGEGSRLTVL.